These 16 T cell receptor beta chains were sequenced from one sample in a study of blood T cell repertoires in acute mononucleosis. Whole-study findings and limits: Public beta motifs plus an AV5-AJ31 alpha motif appeared to drive GLC-BM selection.

Time point noted: convalescence about 6 months (5-8 months) after acute presentation (visit 7). Clones were sequenced by immunoSEQ multiplex PCR, and TCRdb holds only the in-frame ones, with some missing. The sample holds over 2,000 clones, 25% seen once. Here the sequenced sample was EBV GLC epitope tetramer+ CD8+ T cells sorted from PBMCs, taken during convalescence from infectious mononucleosis. Subset defined: CD8 T cells binding tetramer with EBV BMLF1 280-288 peptide (GLC-BM). These receptors all come from a woman aged 18 to 35 with infectious mononucleosis caused by EBV.

For this clone: A far larger clone differs by one base, so this is likely a read error. The V gene is TRBV6-5, the J gene TRBJ2-1; 7 bases map to TRBD2. The CDR3 has 15 residues. V was pared by 6 bases and J by 12 bases, with 17 bases of the junction left unmatched. Germline values: CDR1 MNHEY, CDR2 SVGAGI. CDR3 coding DNA: TGTGCCAGCAGCTCCCTCGGGGGAGGGTGGCGGGGGCAGTTCTTC. This translates into CASSSLGGGWRGQFF.

Notes on this clone: A far larger clone is off by one base, so a read error is likely. Here the CDR3 omits its conserved ending phenylalanine or tryptophan, so a read error is the likely source. The rearrangement joins TRBV6-5 to TRBJ2-2, with a weak D call TRBD1 (5 bases). This CDR3 comprises 15 residues. The germline CDR1 and CDR2 sequences are MNHEY and SVGAGI. Between the trimmed V and J ends, which lost 0 bases and 3 bases, there was a span of 8 bases. CDR3 DNA sequence: TGTGCCAGCAGTTACTCGGTGACAGACACCGGGGAGCTGTTTTCT. Translating it yields CASSYSVTDTGELFS.

With regard to this clone: This sequence is one base from a far larger clone and is likely a read error. Other DNA sequences in the same sample also yield this CDR3. The chain links TRBV7-2 to TRBJ1-5, with TRBD1 identical over 9 bases. Germline V gives CDR1 SGHTA, CDR2 FQGNSA. This CDR3 is 16 amino acids long. The CDR3 DNA is TGCGCCAGCAGCCAAGATCCCCGGGACAGGGATCAGCCCCAGCATTTT. It specifies CASSQDPRDRDQPQHF.

This clone was counted at least ten times. A read error may explain this, as a much larger clone is one base away. The chain uses TRBV7-6 and TRBJ2-7, with D unresolved. The CDR3 is made up of 14 amino acids. Germline CDR1 SGHVS, CDR2 FNYEAQ. V lost 5 bases to trimming and J lost 1 base, with 12 bases between them. Here the CDR3 reads CASSQIAGSYEQYF. CDR3 nucleotides: TGTGCCAGCAGCCAAATTGCAGGATCCTACGAGCAGTACTTC.

Concerning this clone itself: A far bigger clonotype differs at one base, so this is likely a read error. This sample includes further DNA sequences coding for the same CDR3. The chain combines TRBV27 with TRBJ2-2; 11 positions agree with TRBD2. The length of the CDR3 is 18 residues. The ends lost 9 bases at V and 1 base at J; junction bases unmatched: 13. CDR1 and CDR2 from the germline V gene are MNHEY and SMNVEV (reference sequence). The chain's CDR3 is CARSIIAGGLGNTGELFF. In DNA, the CDR3 is TGTGCCAGGAGTATCATAGCGGGGGGGCTTGGGAACACCGGGGAGCTGTTTTTT.

The chain employs TRBV7-8 and TRBJ2-7, with 13 bases that match TRBD2. J gave up 5 bases and V 3 bases, and 7 bases lay outside the gene matches. CDR1 is SGHVS and CDR2 is FQNEAQ in the germline V gene. The CDR3 consists of 16 residues. This CDR3 reads CASSFHRLAGGNEQYF. In nucleotides, the CDR3 is TGTGCCAGCAGCTTCCACCGACTAGCGGGGGGAAACGAGCAGTACTTC.

There are many counts of this clone. This rearrangement joins TRBV19 to TRBJ2-7; 7 bases align to TRBD1. The length of the CDR3 is 17 residues. V shed 4 bases, J shed 3 bases, and the junction held 15 bases outside the gene matches. Germline V gene data show CDR1 as LNHDA and CDR2 as SQIVND (reference sequence). CDR3 coding DNA: TGTGCCAGTAGTAGGCTTCTTATAGGGACAGCGATCTACGAGCAGTACTTC. Translation: CASSRLLIGTAIYEQYF.

In regard to this clone: A read error likely explains this, since a far larger clone differs by one base. The J gene is TRBJ2-1, the V gene TRBV4-2; 7 bases are shared with TRBD2. Germline-derived CDR1 and CDR2 are LGHNA and YNFKEQ. Trimming cost V 6 bases and J 5 bases; bases outside gene matches: 28. The CDR3 totals 21 residues. The CDR3 region is CASSQSWEGSGLFSVNNEQFF. CDR3 in DNA: TGTGCCAGCAGTCAATCGTGGGAGGGGAGCGGGTTATTTTCCGTTAACAATGAGCAGTTCTTC.

The V gene is TRBV6-5, the J gene TRBJ1-2; D gene uncertain. The germline CDR1 and CDR2 sequences are MNHEY and SVGAGI. V lost 5 bases and J 4 bases, leaving 5 bases between the germline ends. This CDR3 comprises 11 residues. The CDR3 bases are TGTGCCAGCAGTAAGACCTATGGCTACACCTTC. This codes for CASSKTYGYTF.

Details on this clone: The limits of the CDR3 on the DNA are not certain, so only TCRdb's listed CDR3 is given. Other DNA sequences within the sample encode an identical CDR3. This rearrangement joins TRBV29-1 to TRBJ1-4; the table's D gene call, TRBD1, was not cross checked with the DNA. Germline CDR1 SQVTM, CDR2 ANQGSEA. The CDR3 adds up to 15 amino acids, both ends counted. The CDR3 is CSVGTGGTNEKTVFF.

Comments on this clone: Germline and junction disagree at one end, which may indicate a read error. In DNA form, the CDR3 reads TGTGCCAGTAGTATCGTGGGACTAGCGGGAGGACCCCCCTCCTACAATGAGCTGTTCTTC. It is translated as CASSIVGLAGGPPSYNELFF. The gene calls are TRBV19 and TRBJ2-1; the match to TRBD2 covers 15 bases. CDR1 and CDR2 from the germline V gene are LNHDA and SQIVND (reference sequence). The CDR3 consists of 20 residues. The full variable domain, completed using reference TRBV19 and TRBJ2-1, is DGGITQSPKYLFRKEGQNVTLSCEQNLNHDAMYWYRQDPGQGLRLIYYSQIVNDFQKGDIAEGYSVSREKKESFPLTVTSAQKNPTAFYLCASSIVGLAGGPPSYNELFFGPGTRLTVL.

V is TRBV29-1 and J is TRBJ1-2, with a tentative D call TRBD1 (5 bases). Germline CDR1 reads SQVTM; CDR2 reads ANQGSEA. The ends were cut back, 7 bases at V and 4 bases at J, with 13 bases in the middle. The CDR3 sequence is 12 residues long. This CDR3 is CSGGGSVYGYTF. The CDR3 DNA sequence: TGCAGCGGGGGGGGGAGCGTCTATGGCTACACCTTC.

This clone was seen a handful of times. This sequence joins TRBV11-3 and TRBJ2-7, with TRBD2 matching 14 bases. Per germline, CDR1 SGHNT and CDR2 YENEEA. J was trimmed by 4 bases and V by 3 bases; bases with no gene match: 5. This CDR3 has 16 residues. The DNA of the CDR3 is TGTGCCAGCAGCTTGGGACTAGCGGGAGTAGGGTACGAGCAGTACTTC. Translated, it gives CASSLGLAGVGYEQYF.

This clone was counted at least ten times. The CDR3 loop reads CASSLASGGEQFF. The CDR3 coding sequence is TGTGCCAGCAGCTTAGCGAGCGGCGGTGAGCAGTTCTTC. The V and J genes are TRBV7-8 and TRBJ2-1; possible D gene TRBD2, 5 bases. The CDR3 spans 13 residues. The germline V gene encodes CDR1 SGHVS and CDR2 FQNEAQ. The germline V and J ends were trimmed by 0 bases and 9 bases, with 9 bases remaining between them.

The table lists this clone with many counts. The V call is TRBV7-9, the J call TRBJ2-3; TRBD2 agrees at 9 bases. This CDR3 has 15 residues. Germline V lookup: CDR1 SEHNR, CDR2 FQNEAQ (reference sequence). Trimming took 6 bases from V and 4 from J; bases not matched to a gene: 8. The CDR3 sequence: CASSNSGRGSDTQYF. In DNA form, the CDR3 reads TGTGCCAGCAGTAATAGCGGGAGAGGCTCAGATACGCAGTATTTT. The whole variable domain, filled in from reference TRBV7-9 and TRBJ2-3, reads DTGVSQNPRHKITKRGQNVTFRCDPISEHNRLYWYRQTLGQGPEFLTYFQNEAQLEKSRLLSDRFSAERPKGSFSTLEIQRTEQGDSAMYLCASSNSGRGSDTQYFGPGTRLTVL.

Comments on this clone: Possible read error: a much larger clone is one base away. This chain uses TRBV23-1 with TRBJ2-7; D call uncertain. TRBV23-1 qualifies as an ORF whose function is uncertain. The CDR3 spans 14 residues. V lost 6 bases to trimming and J lost 4 bases, with 16 bases between them. The CDR3 reads CASSLVAMYYEQYF. As DNA, the CDR3 is TGCGCCAGCAGCTTGGTCGCCATGTATTACGAGCAGTACTTC.